Listed here are 6 T cell receptor beta chains from one sample, sequenced in a study of CD8 T cells in ankylosing spondylitis. TCRdb re-called the 5' RACE reads with MiXCR, one entry per CDR3 protein. This sample has roughly 180,000 distinct CDR3 sequences, with under 15% found just once. Sequencing used blood, either unsorted or a sorted T cell fraction (not recorded which). The receptors were gathered from a female donor with ankylosing spondylitis or in good health (not recorded which).

This clonotype was observed at least ten times. The rearrangement links TRBV20-1 to TRBJ1-2, with 7 bases aligning to TRBD1. The germline V gene encodes CDR1 DFQATT and CDR2 SNEGSKA (reference sequence). The ends lost 0 bases at V and 5 bases at J; junction bases unmatched: 12. This CDR3 spans 16 amino acids. In nucleotides, the CDR3 is TGCAGTGCTAGAGATCTGAGGGCGCAGGGGGGATATGGCTACACCTTC. It translates to CSARDLRAQGGYGYTF.

This clonotype has only a few counts. The V and J genes are TRBV27 and TRBJ2-7; 9 bases line up with TRBD2. Germline V CDR1 and CDR2: MNHEY, SMNVEV (reference sequence). This CDR3 has 10 amino acids. The V segment lost 9 bases and the J segment 6 bases; nucleotides outside the gene matches: 0. The CDR3 spells CASSGGEQYF. The CDR3 coding sequence is TGTGCCAGTAGCGGGGGCGAGCAGTACTTC.

This clonotype was found many times. This chain joins TRBV4-3 and TRBJ1-1; maybe TRBD1 (5 bases). The V gene lost 3 bases and the J gene lost 7 bases, with 15 bases spanning the gap. This CDR3 is built from 14 residues. Germline assignment: CDR1 LGHNA and CDR2 YSLEER. The chain's CDR3 is CASSHLPGEGEAFF. The CDR3 coding sequence is TGCGCCAGCAGCCATTTACCGGGGGAGGGTGAAGCTTTCTTT.

A few counts support this clonotype. V and J are TRBV19 and TRBJ1-1; D is unresolved. Deletions cut 1 base from V and 6 bases from J, with 15 bases between. Germline V lookup: CDR1 LNHDA, CDR2 SQIVND (reference sequence). This CDR3 spans 15 amino acids. CDR3: CASSIVPGEGSEAFF. CDR3 sequence (DNA): TGTGCCAGTAGTATAGTCCCCGGAGAAGGGTCTGAAGCTTTCTTT.

The chain combines TRBV6-2 or TRBV6-3 with TRBJ2-7; 8 bases line up with TRBD1. The CDR3 loop spans 15 amino acids. Germline CDR1 is MNHEY and CDR2 is SVGEGT. V lost 5 bases and J lost 1; bases outside the gene matches: 7. The CDR3 is CASSLRRTGSYEQYF. The CDR3 region has the DNA TGTGCCAGCAGTCTACGCCGGACAGGGTCCTACGAGCAGTACTTC.

This clonotype was seen many times. This chain connects TRBV7-2 to TRBJ2-2; 8 positions agree with TRBD2. This CDR3 is built from 18 residues. Trimming took 2 bases from V and 4 from J; bases not matched to a gene: 12. The germline gives CDR1 SGHTA, CDR2 FQGNSA. The CDR3 DNA reads TGTGCCAGCAGCTTAACGGCGGGGGGCATCCGAATCACCGGGGAGCTGTTTTTT. Residues: CASSLTAGGIRITGELFF.